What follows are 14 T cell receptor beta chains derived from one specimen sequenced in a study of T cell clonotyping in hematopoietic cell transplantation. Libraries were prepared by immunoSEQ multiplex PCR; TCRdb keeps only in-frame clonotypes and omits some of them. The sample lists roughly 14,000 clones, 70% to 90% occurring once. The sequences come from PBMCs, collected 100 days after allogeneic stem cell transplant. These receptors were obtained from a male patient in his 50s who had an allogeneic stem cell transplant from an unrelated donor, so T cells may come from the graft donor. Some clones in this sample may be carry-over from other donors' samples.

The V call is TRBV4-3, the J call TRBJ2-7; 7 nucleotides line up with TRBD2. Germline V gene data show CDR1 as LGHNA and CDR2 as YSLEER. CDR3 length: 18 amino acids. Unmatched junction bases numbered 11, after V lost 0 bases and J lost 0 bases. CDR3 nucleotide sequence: TGCGCCAGCAGCCAAGATGTGACGCGGGGGTCCAGCTCCTACGAGCAGTACTTC. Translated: CASSQDVTRGSSSYEQYF.

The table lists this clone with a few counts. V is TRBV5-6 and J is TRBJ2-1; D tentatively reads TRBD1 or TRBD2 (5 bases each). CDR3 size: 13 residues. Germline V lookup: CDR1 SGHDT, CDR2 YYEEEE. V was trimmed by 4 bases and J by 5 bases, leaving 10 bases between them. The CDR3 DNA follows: TGTGCCAGCAGCCTCGGGACCAACAATGAGCAGTTCTTC. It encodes CASSLGTNNEQFF.

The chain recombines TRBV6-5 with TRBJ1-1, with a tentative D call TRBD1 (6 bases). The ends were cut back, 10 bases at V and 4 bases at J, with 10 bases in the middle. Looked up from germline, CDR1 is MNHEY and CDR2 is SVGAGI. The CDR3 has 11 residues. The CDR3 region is CAITQGTEAFF. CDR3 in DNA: TGTGCCATTACACAGGGCACTGAAGCTTTCTTT.

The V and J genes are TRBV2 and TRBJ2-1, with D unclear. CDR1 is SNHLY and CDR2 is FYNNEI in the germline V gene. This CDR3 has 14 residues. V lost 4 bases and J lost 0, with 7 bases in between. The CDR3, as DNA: TGTGCCAGCAGTGTTTCCAGCTCCTACAATGAGCAGTTCTTC. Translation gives CASSVSSSYNEQFF.

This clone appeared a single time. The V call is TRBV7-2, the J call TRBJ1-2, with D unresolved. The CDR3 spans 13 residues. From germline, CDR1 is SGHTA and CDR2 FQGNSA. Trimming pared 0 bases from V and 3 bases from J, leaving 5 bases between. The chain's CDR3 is CASSLALDYGYTF. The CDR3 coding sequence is TGTGCCAGCAGCTTAGCTCTGGACTATGGCTACACCTTC.

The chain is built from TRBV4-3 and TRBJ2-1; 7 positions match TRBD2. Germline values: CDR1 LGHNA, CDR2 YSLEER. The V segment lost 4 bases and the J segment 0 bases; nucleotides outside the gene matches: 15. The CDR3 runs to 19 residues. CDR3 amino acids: CASSRTYLETSFSYNEQFF. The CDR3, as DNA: TGCGCCAGCAGCCGGACATACTTAGAGACTAGCTTCTCCTACAATGAGCAGTTCTTC.

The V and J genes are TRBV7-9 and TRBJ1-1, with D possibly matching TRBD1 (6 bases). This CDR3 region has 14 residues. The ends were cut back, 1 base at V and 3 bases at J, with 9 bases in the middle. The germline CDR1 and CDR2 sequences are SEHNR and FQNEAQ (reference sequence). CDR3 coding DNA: TGTGCCAGCAGCTTAGGACAGGTGGACACTGAAGCTTTCTTT. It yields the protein CASSLGQVDTEAFF.

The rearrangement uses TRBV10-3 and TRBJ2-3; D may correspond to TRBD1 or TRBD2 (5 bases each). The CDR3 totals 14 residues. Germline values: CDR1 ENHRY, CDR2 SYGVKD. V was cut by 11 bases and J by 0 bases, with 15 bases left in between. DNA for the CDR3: TGTGCCTCGGTAGCGACAGCTAGCACAGATACGCAGTATTTT. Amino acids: CASVATASTDTQYF.

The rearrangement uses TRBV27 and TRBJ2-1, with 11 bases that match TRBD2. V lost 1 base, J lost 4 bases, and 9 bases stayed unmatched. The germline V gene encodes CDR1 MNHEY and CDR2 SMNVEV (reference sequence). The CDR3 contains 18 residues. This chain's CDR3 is CASSLWPSGRIGYNEQFF. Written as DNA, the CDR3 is TGTGCCAGCAGTTTATGGCCTAGCGGGAGGATAGGTTACAATGAGCAGTTCTTC.

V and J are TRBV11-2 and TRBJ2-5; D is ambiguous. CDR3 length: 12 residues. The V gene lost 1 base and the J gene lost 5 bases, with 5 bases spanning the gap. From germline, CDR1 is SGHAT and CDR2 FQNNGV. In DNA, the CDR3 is TGTGCCAGCAGCTTAGGCCGCGAGACCCAGTACTTC. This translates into CASSLGRETQYF. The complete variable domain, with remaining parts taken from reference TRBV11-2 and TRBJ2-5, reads EAGVAQSPRYKIIEKRQSVAFWCNPISGHATLYWYQQILGQGPKLLIQFQNNGVVDDSQLPKDRFSAERLKGVDSTLKIQPAKLEDSAVYLCASSLGRETQYFGPGTRLLVL.

The CDR3 nucleotides read TGTGCCAGCAGCTTAGATCTAGGGCCCAGAACTGAAGCTTTCTTT. This codes for CASSLDLGPRTEAFF. The chain has TRBV7-9 and TRBJ1-1; the D is unclear. Germline V CDR1 and CDR2: SEHNR, FQNEAQ (reference sequence). Trimming took 1 base from V and 5 from J, leaving 14 bases between them. This CDR3 is 15 amino acids long.

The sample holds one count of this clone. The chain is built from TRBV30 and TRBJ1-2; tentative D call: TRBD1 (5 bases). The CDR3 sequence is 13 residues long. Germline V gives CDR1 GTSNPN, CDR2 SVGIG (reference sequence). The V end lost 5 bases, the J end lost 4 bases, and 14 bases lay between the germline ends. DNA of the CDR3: TGTGCCTGGGTCCCCGGGACCCTCTATGGCTACACCTTC. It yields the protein CAWVPGTLYGYTF.

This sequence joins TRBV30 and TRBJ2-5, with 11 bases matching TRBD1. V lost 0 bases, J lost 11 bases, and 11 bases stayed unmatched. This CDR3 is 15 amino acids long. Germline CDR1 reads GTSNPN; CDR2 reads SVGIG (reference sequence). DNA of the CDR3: TGTGCCTGGAGTGTAATGGGACAGGGGGTCTCGGAGCAGTACTTC. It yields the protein CAWSVMGQGVSEQYF.

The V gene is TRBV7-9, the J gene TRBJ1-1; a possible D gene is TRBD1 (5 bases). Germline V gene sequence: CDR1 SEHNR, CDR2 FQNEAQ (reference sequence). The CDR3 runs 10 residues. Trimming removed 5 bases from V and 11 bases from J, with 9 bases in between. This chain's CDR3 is CASSGARAFF. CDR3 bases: TGTGCCAGCAGCGGGGCGCGCGCTTTCTTT.